This entry concerns a single T cell receptor (beta chain). Distinct nucleotide sequences in the sample also encode this CDR3. Some clones are missing from TCRdb's copy, which holds only in-frame ones; the method was immunoSEQ multiplex PCR. The sample includes some 35,000 clones, approximately 89% seen only once; the top ten take approximately 10%. This entry comes from a study of OX40 agonist ivuxolimab in advanced cancers. Study-level background: Eligibility admitted prior anti-PD-1, anti-PD-L1 or anti-CTLA-4 therapy; around 42% had some.

This CDR3 comprises 11 residues. The germline V gene has CDR1 MDHEN and CDR2 SYDVKM. The V and J ends lost 2 bases and 4 bases respectively, with 3 bases between them. The V and J genes are TRBV28 and TRBJ2-7; D call uncertain. The sample in question was CD4+ or CD8+ T cells sorted from blood, obtained in a trial of the OX40 agonist ivuxolimab. This TCR was sampled from an adult with an advanced solid tumor such as melanoma, head and neck, liver or kidney cancer. CDR3 coding DNA: TGTGCCAGCAGTTTAAGATACGAGCAGTACTTC. Its protein is CASSLRYEQYF. Full variable domain (remainder filled in from reference TRBV28 and TRBJ2-7): DVKVTQSSRYLVKRTGEKVFLECVQDMDHENMFWYRQDPGLGLRLIYFSYDVKMKEKGDIPEGYSVSREKKERFSLILESASTNQTSMYLCASSLRYEQYFGPGTRLTVT.